These T cell receptor beta chains were read from a single sample in a study of naive and memory T cell subsets. TCRdb called the UMI-ligation and nested PCR reads again in MiXCR, with one record for every CDR3 protein. The data contain 130,000 to 150,000 distinct CDR3 sequences, 15% to 20% of them seen just once; the ten biggest clones take up 0.14% to 0.15%. The source material was naive CD4+ T cells from blood. The source of these receptors is a human donor in good health. The CDR3 runs from the conserved cysteine through the conserved F or W. The order of the fields is clone size, D gene, J gene, V gene, CDR3 DNA, CDR3 protein. D genes are given only for firm matches. Part of the rows lack a size; the others show once, few, many or a class for expanded clones.

few TRBD2 TRBJ2-5 TRBV11-2 TGTGCCAGCAGCTTAGGGGGACCGGGAGGTGAGACCCAGTACTTC CASSLGGPGGETQYF
. . TRBJ2-1 TRBV7-2 TGTGCCAGCAGCAAAGGGTGGGATCGGGGTGAGCAGTTCTTC CASSKGWDRGEQFF
few TRBD1 TRBJ1-5 TRBV7-2 TGTGCCAGCAGCTTAGCGGGACAGGGCGGGCCCCAGCATTTT CASSLAGQGGPQHF
many . TRBJ1-1 TRBV29-1 TGCAGCGTTGAACAGGGACCCATGAACACTGAAGCTTTCTTT CSVEQGPMNTEAFF
. TRBD1 TRBJ1-3 TRBV5-4 TGTGCCAGCAGCTGGGGACAGGGGTCCGGAAACACCATATATTTT CASSWGQGSGNTIYF
. . TRBJ2-1 TRBV29-1 TGCAGCGTTGGGGGAAATGAGCAGTTCTTC CSVGGNEQFF
few TRBD2 TRBJ2-1 TRBV10-2 TGCGCCAGCAGTGACGTGGGAGGGCCTATAAATGAGCAGTTCTTC CASSDVGGPINEQFF
few . TRBJ1-1 TRBV28 TGTGCCAGCACTCTGGGGGGCTCTGTCATGAACACTGAAGCTTTCTTT CASTLGGSVMNTEAFF
. TRBD1 TRBJ2-2 TRBV2 TGTGCCAGCGGGCAGGGGGAGTACACCGGGGAGCTGTTTTTT CASGQGEYTGELFF
. TRBD1 TRBJ2-3 TRBV6-6 TGTGCCAGCAGCTTAAGGGACAGCCCTAGCACAGATACGCAGTATTTT CASSLRDSPSTDTQYF
. TRBD1 TRBJ1-5 TRBV7-2 TGTGCCAGCAGCTCCTACGCTCCAGGGGGCCCCCAGCATTTT CASSSYAPGGPQHF
. . TRBJ2-1 TRBV5-1 TGCGCCAGCAGCGCGAACAGGGAAAGGAGCTCCTACAATGAGCAGTTCTTC CASSANRERSSYNEQFF
many . TRBJ2-1 TRBV3-1 TGTGCCAGCAGCCAACTAGCGGAGCAGTTCTTC CASSQLAEQFF
. . TRBJ2-3 TRBV28 TGTGCCAGCACCCCCCCCGGGACTGGCACAGATACGCAGTATTTT CASTPPGTGTDTQYF
few TRBD2 TRBJ2-7 TRBV7-2 TGTGCCAGCAGCTTAGAGGCTAGCGGGAGTATAAGAAACTTGTACTTC CASSLEASGSIRNLYF
. TRBD2 TRBJ2-7 TRBV7-3 TGTGCCAGCAGTCCGCATGTAGCGGGGTACGAGCAGTACTTC CASSPHVAGYEQYF
. . TRBJ2-3 TRBV12-3/TRBV12-4 TGTGCCAGCAGTCTCGGGACTGGAGATACGCAGTATTTT CASSLGTGDTQYF
. TRBD2 TRBJ2-1 TRBV7-2 TGTGCCAGCAGGCCGCCCACTAGCGCTTACAATGAGCAGTTCTTC CASRPPTSAYNEQFF
few . TRBJ2-7 TRBV28 TGTGCCAGCATCCAATCCGGACTCCTACCGAGCGAGCAGTACTTC CASIQSGLLPSEQYF
few . TRBJ2-5 TRBV7-2 TGTGCCAGCAGCCCCCAGATCGGAGAGACCCAGTACTTC CASSPQIGETQYF
few TRBD1 TRBJ1-5 TRBV2 TGTGCCAGCAGTTCGGACAGGGGGCACAATCAGCCCCAGCATTTT CASSSDRGHNQPQHF
. . TRBJ2-7 TRBV19 TGTGCCAGTAGTATGCGGCTGCACTCCACCTACGAGCAGTACTTC CASSMRLHSTYEQYF
few . TRBJ2-7 TRBV15 TGTGCCACCAGCAGAGGAAGGTCCAATCCCTACGAGCAGTACTTC CATSRGRSNPYEQYF
. . TRBJ2-5 TRBV5-1 TGCGCCAGCAGCTTGCGGCAGGGCCTACAAGAGACCCAGTACTTC CASSLRQGLQETQYF
few TRBD1 TRBJ2-3 TRBV29-1 TGCAGCGTAAACAGGGGGCGAACAGATACGCAGTATTTT CSVNRGRTDTQYF
many . TRBJ2-3 TRBV6-6 TGTGCCAGCAGTTACGAGGGACTCTCGCAGTATTTT CASSYEGLSQYF
. TRBD2 TRBJ2-3 TRBV28 TGTGCCAGCGACATAGCGGGAGTCCCCCGGGGAGATACGCAGTATTTT CASDIAGVPRGDTQYF
few . TRBJ1-1 TRBV18 TGTGCCAGCTCACCCCAAGGAGACACTGAAGCTTTCTTT CASSPQGDTEAFF
. TRBD2 TRBJ2-7 TRBV10-3 TGTGCCATCAGCTCTAGCGGGAGGTCCTACGAGCAGTACTTC CAISSSGRSYEQYF
many TRBD2 TRBJ2-5 TRBV20-1 TGCAGTGCTAAGGGACTAGCGGGAGGGCCGTCGGAGACCCAGTACTTC CSAKGLAGGPSETQYF
. TRBD1 TRBJ2-7 TRBV18 TGTGCCAGCTCACCAGGGCGGGACAGGGGATTCCCTTACGAGCAGTACTTC CASSPGRDRGFPYEQYF
few . TRBJ2-1 TRBV21-1 TGTGCCAGCAGCAAAGCGGCTAGCGGGACCTACTATGAGCAGTTCTTC CASSKAASGTYYEQFF
. . TRBJ2-7 TRBV6-2/TRBV6-3 TGTGCCAGCAGAAACTTCAGGGAGCTCTCCTACGAGCAGTACTTC CASRNFRELSYEQYF
. . TRBJ2-2 TRBV18 TGTGCCAGCTCATCACGGACGGGGAACACCGGGGAGCTGTTTTTT CASSSRTGNTGELFF
. . TRBJ1-1 TRBV2 TGTGCCAGCATTCAGGGCGGCACTGAAGCTTTCTTT CASIQGGTEAFF
few . TRBJ2-5 TRBV14 TGTGCCAGCAGCCAAGATGTAGCGGACAGTTTTCAAGAGACCCAGTACTTC CASSQDVADSFQETQYF
few TRBD2 TRBJ2-1 TRBV27 TGTGCCAGCACCCGGGATAGCGGGGGGAATGAGCAGTTCTTC CASTRDSGGNEQFF
few TRBD1 TRBJ2-4 TRBV15 TGTGCCACCAGCAGAGTAGAGGGGGCGAGGAACATTCAGTACTTC CATSRVEGARNIQYF
. TRBD1 TRBJ1-1 TRBV29-1 TGCAGCGTTACAGGGGGGAACACTGAAGCTTTCTTT CSVTGGNTEAFF
many . TRBJ2-2 TRBV10-3 TGTGCCATCAGTGATTTCGGGGAGCTGTTTTTT CAISDFGELFF